This T cell receptor (beta chain) was captured by sequencing in a study of blood T cell repertoires in COVID-19. Profiling relied on immunoSEQ multiplex PCR, and the TCRdb table lists in-frame clones only, not all of them. Among 65,000 to 70,000 clones listed, more than 85% were seen once. Germline loops: CDR1 SGHTA, CDR2 FQGTGA. The CDR3 is 16 residues long. J was trimmed by 7 bases and V by 5 bases; bases with no gene match: 11. Sequenced sample: peripheral blood. The V and J genes are TRBV7-3 and TRBJ2-1; 10 bases match TRBD2. The clonotype comes from a human donor with active COVID-19. The donor label of this sample is uncertain. The chain's CDR3 is CASSPTGLAFRNEQFF. The CDR3 DNA is TGTGCCAGCAGCCCTACGGGACTAGCGTTTAGGAATGAGCAGTTCTTC.